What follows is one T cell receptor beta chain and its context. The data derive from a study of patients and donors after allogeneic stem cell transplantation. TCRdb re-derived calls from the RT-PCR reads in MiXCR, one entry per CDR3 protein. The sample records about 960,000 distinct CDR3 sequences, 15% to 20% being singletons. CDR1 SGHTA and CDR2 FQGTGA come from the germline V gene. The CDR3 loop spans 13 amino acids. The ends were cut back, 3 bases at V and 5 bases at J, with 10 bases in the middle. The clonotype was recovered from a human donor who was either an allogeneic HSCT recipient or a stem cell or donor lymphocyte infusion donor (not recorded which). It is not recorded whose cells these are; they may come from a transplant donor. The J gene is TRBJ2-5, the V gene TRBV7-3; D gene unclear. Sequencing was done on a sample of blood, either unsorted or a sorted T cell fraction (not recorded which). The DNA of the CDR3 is TGTGCCAGCAGCTTTGGAATTAGTGAGACCCAGTACTTC. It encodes CASSFGISETQYF. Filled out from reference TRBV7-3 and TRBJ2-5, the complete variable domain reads GAGVSQTPSNKVTEKGKYVELRCDPISGHTALYWYRQSLGQGPEFLIYFQGTGAADDSGLPNDRFFAVRPEGSVSTLKIQRTERGDSAVYLCASSFGISETQYFGPGTRLLVL.